This TCR beta chain was sequenced in a study of blood T cells in healthy people across ages. V was trimmed by 6 bases and J by 7 bases, leaving 13 bases between them. This CDR3 region has 12 residues. Then a second PCR, running about 6 to 11 cycles, was carried out with a sample-barcoded 5' primer and a J-beta primer mix. From the 5' RACE reads, TCRdb called clonotypes with MiXCR, one entry per CDR3 protein. Counted here are hundreds of thousands of distinct CDR3 sequences, roughly 31% occurring once; the ten biggest clones make up roughly 14%. This clonotype appeared many times. This clonotype originated in a woman older than 75 in good health. This sequence joins TRBV12-3 or TRBV12-4 and TRBJ2-7; D unresolved. Sequences were obtained from blood. CDR3 bases: TGTGCCAGCAGCCCAGTTCCTCAGGAGCAGTACTTC. It codes for CASSPVPQEQYF.